These 12 T cell receptor beta chains came from one sample sequenced in a study of cytomegalovirus exposure and HLA in healthy donors. Amplification used 60 Vbeta primers and 13 Jbeta primers. Produced via immunoSEQ multiplex PCR; TCRdb's table is partial and in-frame only. The sample consists of approximately 130,000 clones, 80% to 90% of them appearing once. Material for sequencing was PBMCs. The receptors were gathered from a woman aged 30 to 39 in good health and CMV-seronegative.

V usage is TRBV15 and J usage is TRBJ1-2; D uncertain. The CDR3 consists of 15 residues. Looked up from germline, CDR1 is LNHNV and CDR2 is YYDKDF (reference sequence). V lost 0 bases and J 7 bases, leaving 15 bases between the germline ends. This CDR3 reads CATSRDQGRGVGYTF. CDR3 coding DNA: TGTGCCACCAGCAGAGATCAAGGGCGGGGAGTTGGCTACACCTTC.

CDR3: CASSYSNAEYGYTF. The CDR3 bases are TGTGCCAGCAGTTACTCCAACGCGGAATATGGCTACACCTTC. The chain links TRBV6-5 to TRBJ1-2; D not resolved. The CDR3 is 14 amino acids. Germline CDR1 is MNHEY and CDR2 is SVGAGI. With 0 bases removed from V and 5 bases from J, the gap between germline ends came to 10 bases.

The chain uses TRBV7-2 and TRBJ1-4; D perhaps matches TRBD1 (5 bases). This CDR3 spans 15 amino acids. Deletions cut 5 bases from V and 10 bases from J, with 20 bases between. The germline CDR1 and CDR2 sequences are SGHTA and FQGNSA. CDR3: CASSRGGGSIGKLFF. The CDR3, as DNA: TGTGCCAGCAGCCGGGGGGGAGGATCGATCGGAAAACTGTTTTTT.

Only a few counts were recorded for this clone. The genes are TRBV6-6 and TRBJ2-5; the match to TRBD2 covers 9 bases. The CDR3 has 14 amino acids. Germline V lookup: CDR1 MNHNY, CDR2 SVGAGI (reference sequence). With V trimmed by 6 bases and J by 2 bases, 4 bases remained unmatched. The CDR3 nucleotides are TGTGCCAGCAGACCTACTAGCGGGCAAGAGACCCAGTACTTC. It translates to CASRPTSGQETQYF.

The V and J genes are TRBV10-1 and TRBJ2-7; 8 bases map to TRBD2. Looked up from germline, CDR1 is WNHNN and CDR2 is SYGVQD (reference sequence). V was clipped by 1 base and J by 3 bases; unmatched bases: 8. The CDR3 has 16 residues. The CDR3: CASSEWNSGKIYEQYF. The CDR3 DNA reads as TGCGCCAGCAGTGAGTGGAATAGCGGGAAGATCTACGAGCAGTACTTC.

The chain links TRBV2 to TRBJ2-6; tentative D call: TRBD1 (6 bases). This CDR3 spans 16 amino acids. The V gene's germline CDR1 is SNHLY and CDR2 FYNNEI. The V end lost 8 bases, the J end lost 0 bases, and 14 bases lay between the germline ends. The CDR3: CASRLRGSSGANVLTF. CDR3 sequence (DNA): TGTGCCAGCCGTCTCAGGGGAAGCTCTGGGGCCAACGTCCTGACTTTC. Full variable domain (remainder filled in from reference TRBV2 and TRBJ2-6): EPEVTQTPSHQVTQMGQEVILRCVPISNHLYFYWYRQILGQKVEFLVSFYNNEISEKSEIFDDQFSVERPDGSNFTLKIRSTKLEDSAMYFCASRLRGSSGANVLTFGAGSRLTVL.

This chain connects TRBV2 to TRBJ2-3; D is possibly TRBD2 (5 bases). Germline assignment: CDR1 SNHLY and CDR2 FYNNEI. The CDR3 covers 13 residues. The ends were cut back, 6 bases at V and 0 bases at J, with 7 bases in the middle. For the CDR3, the DNA is TGTGCCAGCAGGACGGGGAGCACAGATACGCAGTATTTT. Translation gives CASRTGSTDTQYF. Filled out from reference TRBV2 and TRBJ2-3, the complete variable domain reads EPEVTQTPSHQVTQMGQEVILRCVPISNHLYFYWYRQILGQKVEFLVSFYNNEISEKSEIFDDQFSVERPDGSNFTLKIRSTKLEDSAMYFCASRTGSTDTQYFGPGTRLTVL.

The chain joins TRBV28 to TRBJ2-4; possible D gene TRBD2, 5 bases. Germline V lookup: CDR1 MDHEN, CDR2 SYDVKM. Trimming pared 3 bases from V and 6 bases from J, leaving 12 bases between. The CDR3 extends over 14 amino acids. CDR3 sequence: CASSFGGDGNIQYF. CDR3 DNA sequence: TGTGCCAGCAGTTTCGGAGGAGATGGAAACATTCAGTACTTC.

The rearrangement joins TRBV29-1 to TRBJ2-2, with 7 bases lining up with TRBD1. With 3 bases clipped from V and 2 bases from J, the junction kept 6 bases outside the gene matches. The germline CDR1 and CDR2 sequences are SQVTM and ANQGSEA. This CDR3 has 15 amino acids. The CDR3 sequence is CSVEGTEVNTGELFF. In DNA, the CDR3 is TGCAGCGTTGAGGGGACAGAAGTAAACACCGGGGAGCTGTTTTTT.

J is TRBJ2-1 and V is TRBV7-2; the match to TRBD1 covers 8 bases. Germline CDR1 reads SGHTA; CDR2 reads FQGNSA. With V trimmed by 7 bases and J by 4 bases, 6 bases remained unmatched. CDR3 length equals 14 residues. The CDR3 spells CASTGGLHYNEQFF. CDR3 DNA sequence: TGTGCCAGCACAGGGGGCCTACATTACAATGAGCAGTTCTTC.

The V and J genes are TRBV25-1 and TRBJ2-6; 8 bases agree with TRBD1. J was trimmed by 6 bases and V by 4 bases; bases with no gene match: 5. The CDR3 is 15 amino acids. CDR1 and CDR2 (germline): MGHDK, SYGVNS. The chain's CDR3 is CASSASDRVANVLTF. CDR3 coding DNA: TGTGCCAGCAGTGCATCGGACAGGGTGGCCAACGTCCTGACTTTC. The variable domain in full, with the rest retrieved from reference TRBV25-1 and TRBJ2-6, is EADIYQTPRYLVIGTGKKITLECSQTMGHDKMYWYQQDPGMELHLIHYSYGVNSTEKGDLSSESTVSRIRTEHFPLTLESARPSHTSQYLCASSASDRVANVLTFGAGSRLTVL.

This chain uses TRBV28 with TRBJ2-3, with unresolved D. V was shortened by 2 bases and J by 6 bases, with 9 bases between the two germline ends. Looked up from germline, CDR1 is MDHEN and CDR2 is SYDVKM. The CDR3 sequence is 13 residues long. The CDR3, as DNA: TGTGCCAGCAGTTTACTGAGAACGGATACGCAGTATTTT. Translating gives CASSLLRTDTQYF.